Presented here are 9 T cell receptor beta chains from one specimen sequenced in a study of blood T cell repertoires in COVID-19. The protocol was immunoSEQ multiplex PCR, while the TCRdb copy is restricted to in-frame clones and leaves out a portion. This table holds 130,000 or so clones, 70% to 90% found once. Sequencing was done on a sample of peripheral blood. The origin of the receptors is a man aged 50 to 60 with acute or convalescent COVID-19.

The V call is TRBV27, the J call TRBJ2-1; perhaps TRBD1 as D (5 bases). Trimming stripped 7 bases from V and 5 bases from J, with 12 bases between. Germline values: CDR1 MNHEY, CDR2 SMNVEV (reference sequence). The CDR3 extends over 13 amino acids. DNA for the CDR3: TGTGCCAGCAACTTAAGGGGAAACAATGAGCAGTTCTTC. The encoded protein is CASNLRGNNEQFF.

The CDR3 loop is CASNPTVSNSPLHF. The CDR3 coding sequence is TGTGCCAGCAACCCCACAGTATCCAATTCACCCCTCCACTTT. V usage is TRBV6-5 and J usage is TRBJ1-6, with D unresolved. This CDR3 comprises 14 residues. The V gene lost 7 bases and the J gene lost 7 bases, with 14 bases spanning the gap. Per germline, CDR1 MNHEY and CDR2 SVGAGI.

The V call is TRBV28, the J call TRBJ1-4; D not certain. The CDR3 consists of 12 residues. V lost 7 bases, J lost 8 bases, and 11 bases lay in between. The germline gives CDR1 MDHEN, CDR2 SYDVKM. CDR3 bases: TGTGCCAGCACCGGCGGGAAGGAAAAACTGTTTTTT. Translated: CASTGGKEKLFF.

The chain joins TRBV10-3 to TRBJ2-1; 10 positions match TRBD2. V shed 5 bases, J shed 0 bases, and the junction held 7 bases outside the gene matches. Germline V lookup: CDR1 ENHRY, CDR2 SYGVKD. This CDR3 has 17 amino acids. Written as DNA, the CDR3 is TGTGCCATCAGTACCGGGACTAGCGCTCTCTCCTACAATGAGCAGTTCTTC. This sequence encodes CAISTGTSALSYNEQFF.

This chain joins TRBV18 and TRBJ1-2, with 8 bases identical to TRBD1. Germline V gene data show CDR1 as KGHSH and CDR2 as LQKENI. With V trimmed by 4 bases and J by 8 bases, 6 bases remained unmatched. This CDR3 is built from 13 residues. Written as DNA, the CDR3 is TGTGCCAGCTCACGACAGGGGAATCGGGGCTACACCTTC. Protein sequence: CASSRQGNRGYTF.

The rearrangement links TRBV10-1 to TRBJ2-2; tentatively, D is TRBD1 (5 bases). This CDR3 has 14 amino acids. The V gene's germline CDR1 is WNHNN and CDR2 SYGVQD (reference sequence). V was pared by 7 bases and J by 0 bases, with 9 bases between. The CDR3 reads CASTPGTNTGELFF. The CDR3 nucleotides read TGCGCCAGCACCCCAGGGACGAACACCGGGGAGCTGTTTTTT.

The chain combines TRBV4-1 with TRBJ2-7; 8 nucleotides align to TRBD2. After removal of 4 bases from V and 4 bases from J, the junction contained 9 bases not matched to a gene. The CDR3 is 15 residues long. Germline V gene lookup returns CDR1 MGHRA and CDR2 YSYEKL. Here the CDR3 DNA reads TGCGCCAGCAGCCTCTCCACTAGCGGAGTATACGAGCAGTACTTC. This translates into CASSLSTSGVYEQYF.

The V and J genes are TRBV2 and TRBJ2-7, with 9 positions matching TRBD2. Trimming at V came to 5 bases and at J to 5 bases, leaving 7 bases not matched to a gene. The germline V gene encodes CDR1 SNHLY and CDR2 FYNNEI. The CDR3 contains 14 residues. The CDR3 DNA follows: TGTGCCAGCAGTCCTATAGCGGGAGTCAACGAGCAGTACTTC. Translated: CASSPIAGVNEQYF.

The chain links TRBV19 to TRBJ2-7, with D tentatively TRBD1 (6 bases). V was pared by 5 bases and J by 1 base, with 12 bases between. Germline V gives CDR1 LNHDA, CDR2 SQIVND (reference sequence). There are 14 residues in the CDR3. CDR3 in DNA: TGTGCCAGTAGTGTCCAGGGGACGTCCTACGAGCAGTACTTC. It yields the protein CASSVQGTSYEQYF. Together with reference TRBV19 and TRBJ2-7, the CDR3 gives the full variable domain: DGGITQSPKYLFRKEGQNVTLSCEQNLNHDAMYWYRQDPGQGLRLIYYSQIVNDFQKGDIAEGYSVSREKKESFPLTVTSAQKNPTAFYLCASSVQGTSYEQYFGPGTRLTVT.